What follows is one T cell receptor beta chain and its context. As yet, its antigen is unknown. The record originates from a study of OX40 agonist ivuxolimab in advanced cancers. The study's findings and limits: Clonal expansion by week 6 occurred in CD4+ and CD8+ blood T cells (at 0.1 to 3.0 mg/kg). Antigen specificity was not determined for the expanded peripheral T cells.

V lost 2 bases to trimming and J lost 3 bases, with 10 bases between them. Germline lookup yields CDR1 MNHEY and CDR2 SMNVEV (reference sequence). The CDR3 sequence is 14 residues long. The method was immunoSEQ multiplex PCR; TCRdb's version includes in-frame clones alone and lacks a portion of them. The repertoire holds under 40,000 clones, with about 80% as singletons. This TCR came from an adult with an advanced solid tumor such as melanoma, head and neck, liver or kidney cancer. The source material was CD4+ or CD8+ T cells sorted from blood, sampled in a trial of the OX40 agonist ivuxolimab. V usage is TRBV27 and J usage is TRBJ1-2; no reliable D call. The CDR3 nucleotides are TGTGCCAGCAGTTTAGGGCGTTCGGACTATGGCTACACCTTC. Its translation: CASSLGRSDYGYTF.